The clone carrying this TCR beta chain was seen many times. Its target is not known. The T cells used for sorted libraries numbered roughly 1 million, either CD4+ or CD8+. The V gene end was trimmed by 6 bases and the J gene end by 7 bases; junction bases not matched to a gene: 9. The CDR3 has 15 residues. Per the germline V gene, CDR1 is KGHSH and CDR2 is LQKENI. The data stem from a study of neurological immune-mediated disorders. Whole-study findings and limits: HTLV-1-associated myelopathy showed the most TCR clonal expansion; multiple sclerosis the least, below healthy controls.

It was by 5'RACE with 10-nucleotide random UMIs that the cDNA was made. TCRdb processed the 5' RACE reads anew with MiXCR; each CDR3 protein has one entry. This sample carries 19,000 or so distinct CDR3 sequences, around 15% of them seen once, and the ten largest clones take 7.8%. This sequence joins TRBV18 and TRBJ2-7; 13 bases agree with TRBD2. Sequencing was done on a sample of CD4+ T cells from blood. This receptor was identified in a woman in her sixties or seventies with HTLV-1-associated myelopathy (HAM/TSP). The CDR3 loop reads CASSLGLAGVGEQYF. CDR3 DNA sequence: TGTGCCAGCTCCCTAGGACTAGCGGGAGTAGGGGAGCAGTACTTC.